This record looks at one TCR beta chain sequence and its context. Each TCR beta cDNA library carried unique molecular identifiers. TCRdb re-called the PCR reads through MiXCR, storing one row per CDR3 protein. The sample contains fewer than 850,000 distinct CDR3 sequences, around 42% of which appear only once. The data originate from a study of post-analysis software for immune sequencing data. Sample: blood. The source of this sequence is a girl aged 5-17 years with multiple sclerosis.

As DNA, the CDR3 is TGTGCCAGCAGCGTAGGTGGGACCTATAATGAAAAACTGTTTTTT. This translates into CASSVGGTYNEKLFF. V is TRBV9 and J is TRBJ1-4; possible D gene TRBD1, 5 bases. V lost 0 bases, J lost 4 bases, and 10 bases lay in between. The CDR3 sequence is 15 residues long. CDR1 and CDR2 (germline): SGDLS, YYNGEE.